These T cell receptor beta chains were read from a single sample in a study of cytomegalovirus exposure and HLA in healthy donors. Only in-frame clones appear in the TCRdb table, and some are missing; sequencing was by immunoSEQ multiplex PCR. The table records more than 150,000 clones, roughly 84% of them present only once. Sequences were obtained from PBMCs. Receptor source: a girl aged 2-10 years in good health and CMV-seropositive. Both conserved end residues are part of each CDR3. A D gene is named only where the DNA matches it firmly. Where a row states a size, it is once, few, many or the class of an expanded clone; other rows omit it.

D gene,J gene,V gene,clone size,CDR3 DNA,CDR3 protein
NA,TRBJ2-3,TRBV27,once,NA,CASSSSTSGSDTQYF
TRBD1,TRBJ2-3,TRBV27,NA,TGTGCCAGCGGGCTGGGGACAGGGAGCACAGATACGCAGTATTTT,CASGLGTGSTDTQYF
NA,TRBJ1-2,TRBV2,few,TGTGCCAGCAGTGAAAGGACATCAGGCTATGGCTACACCTTC,CASSERTSGYGYTF
TRBD1,TRBJ1-2,TRBV6-1,NA,TGTGCCAGCAGTCGGACAGGGGTCTATGGCTACACCTTC,CASSRTGVYGYTF
TRBD1,TRBJ1-5,TRBV23-1,NA,TGCGCCAGCCCACAGGAGGGACAGGGACCTTCTAATCAGCCCCAGCATTTT,CASPQEGQGPSNQPQHF
NA,TRBJ2-1,TRBV5-1,NA,TGCGCCAGCAGCCCGGAACAGGGTTCGGTAAGCTCCTACAATGAGCAGTTCTTC,CASSPEQGSVSSYNEQFF
NA,TRBJ2-3,TRBV21-1,NA,TGTGCCAGCAGCAAAAAAACTAGCGGGGTCCTCACAGATACGCAGTATTTT,CASSKKTSGVLTDTQYF
TRBD2,TRBJ2-1,TRBV29-1,NA,TGCAGCGTTGAAATAGGGACTAGCGGGGGCCCGAGCTCCTACAATGAGCAGTTCTTC,CSVEIGTSGGPSSYNEQFF
NA,TRBJ1-2,TRBV19,NA,TGTGCCAGTAGTATTTCTGTACAGGAGGGCTATGGCTACACCTTC,CASSISVQEGYGYTF
NA,TRBJ1-2,TRBV9,NA,TGTGCCAGCAGCGCCTCAGGGGTGGGCTACACCTTC,CASSASGVGYTF
TRBD1,TRBJ1-5,TRBV10-2,NA,TGCGCCAGCAGGCCGGGACAGAATCAGCCCCAGCATTTT,CASRPGQNQPQHF
NA,TRBJ1-1,TRBV2,few,TGTGCCGGACTTAGGGGGATTGAAGCTTTCTTT,CAGLRGIEAFF
TRBD2,TRBJ2-1,TRBV5-1,NA,TGCGCCAGCAGCTTGGGGACTAGCGGGAGGGGGAATGAGCAGTTCTTC,CASSLGTSGRGNEQFF
TRBD1,TRBJ2-3,TRBV14,NA,TGTGCCAGCAGCCCGATGTCGTGGGACAGGGATGCGGCAGATACGCAGTATTTT,CASSPMSWDRDAADTQYF
TRBD1,TRBJ2-7,TRBV6-5,NA,TGTGCCAGCAGTCTGACAGGGGGCACGGACGAGCAGTACTTC,CASSLTGGTDEQYF
NA,TRBJ1-2,TRBV6-5,few,TGTGCCAGCAGTTCCGGGAGCGCGGCCTATGGCTACACCTTC,CASSSGSAAYGYTF
TRBD1,TRBJ2-3,TRBV9,NA,TGTGCCAGCAGCCTACAAACAGGGGGCGCGTGGGATACGCAGTATTTT,CASSLQTGGAWDTQYF
NA,TRBJ1-3,TRBV11-2,NA,TGTGCCAGCAGCTTAGCACCTTGGGGGCTGCGAAACACCATATATTTT,CASSLAPWGLRNTIYF
TRBD2,TRBJ2-3,TRBV27,NA,TGTGCCAGCAGTTATGAGAGGGGACTAGTCCCAGATACGCAGTATTTT,CASSYERGLVPDTQYF
TRBD1,TRBJ1-1,TRBV28,NA,TGTGCCAGCTGTTCTTGGGGACAGGGGGCAGACACTGAAGCTTTCTTT,CASCSWGQGADTEAFF
TRBD2,TRBJ2-1,TRBV5-1,NA,TGCGCCAGCAGCTTTACCGGGACTAGCGATGAGCAGTTCTTC,CASSFTGTSDEQFF
TRBD2,TRBJ2-7,TRBV18,NA,TGTGCCAGCTCATCCCTTTCGCGGGGGGCTTTCTCGGGCTACGAGCAGTACTTC,CASSSLSRGAFSGYEQYF
TRBD1,TRBJ2-7,TRBV30,NA,TGTGCCTGGAGCTTAGTAGGGACAGGGGGCTACGAGCAGTACTTC,CAWSLVGTGGYEQYF
TRBD1,TRBJ2-1,TRBV6-5,few,TGTGCCAGCAGTTATAGACAGGGCCTCAATGAGCAGTTCTTC,CASSYRQGLNEQFF
TRBD1,TRBJ1-5,TRBV15,NA,TGTGCCACCAGCAGTTTCAGGGGGCCTGAAAATCAGCCCCAGCATTTT,CATSSFRGPENQPQHF
NA,TRBJ1-5,TRBV5-8,NA,TGTGCCAGCAGCTTGGTTATTAAACTGGGGGGTAATCAGCCCCAGCATTTT,CASSLVIKLGGNQPQHF
NA,TRBJ2-6,TRBV30,NA,TGTGCCTGGGTGACAGCGAGCGAGGGGGCCAACGTCCTGACTTTC,CAWVTASEGANVLTF
NA,TRBJ1-2,TRBV5-4,NA,TGTGCCAGCAGCTTTGAGATTTCGGACTATGGCTACACCTTC,CASSFEISDYGYTF
NA,TRBJ2-7,TRBV5-1,few,TGCGCCAGCAGCTTGGGGGGGGGACAAGACGAGCAGTACTTC,CASSLGGGQDEQYF
TRBD2,TRBJ2-7,TRBV15,NA,TGTGCCACCAGTGCGGGGGGTGGGAACGAGCAGTACTTC,CATSAGGGNEQYF
TRBD1,TRBJ1-5,TRBV18,NA,TGTGCCAGCCGACCGGGACAGGGGAACTATAGCAATCAGCCCCAGCATTTT,CASRPGQGNYSNQPQHF
NA,TRBJ1-2,TRBV2,NA,TGTGCCAGCAGTGAACAGGCCTATGGCTACACCTTC,CASSEQAYGYTF
TRBD2,TRBJ2-3,TRBV6-6,NA,TGTGCCAGCAGTTGGGACCCACAGCGGGGTGGGTATTTT,CASSWDPQRGGYF
TRBD2,TRBJ2-2,TRBV9,NA,TGTGCCAGCAGCGTAGAGGGACTAGCGGGAGGTTCGAACACCGGGGAGCTGTTTTTT,CASSVEGLAGGSNTGELFF
NA,TRBJ2-7,TRBV2,NA,TGTGCCAGCAGTGTAACCTACGAGCAGTACTTC,CASSVTYEQYF
NA,TRBJ1-2,TRBV6-5,NA,TGTGCCAGCAGTTACGGAGGCGTGGGCTATGGCTACACCTTC,CASSYGGVGYGYTF
NA,TRBJ1-1,TRBV28,once,TGTGCCAGCAGTTTAGTACAGAGCCGTGAAGCTTTCTTT,CASSLVQSREAFF
TRBD1,TRBJ1-2,TRBV14,NA,TGTGCCAGCAGCCAACGGGACAGGGGATTGGAGGACGGCTACACCTTC,CASSQRDRGLEDGYTF
TRBD2,TRBJ2-7,TRBV5-1,NA,TGCGCCAGCAGCCGCTTGGGACTAGTCGAGAACGAGCAGTACTTC,CASSRLGLVENEQYF
NA,TRBJ1-5,TRBV4-1,few,TGCGCCAGCAGCCACAAGATCCGGTCGAGTCAGCCCCAGCATTTT,CASSHKIRSSQPQHF
TRBD2,TRBJ2-7,TRBV4-2,NA,TGTGCCAGCAGCCAAGACCGAGGACTAGCGGGCGAGCAGTACTTC,CASSQDRGLAGEQYF
NA,TRBJ2-3,TRBV27,NA,TGTGCCAGCAGGGGGGGGGCAGCTGATACGCAGTATTTT,CASRGGAADTQYF
TRBD2,TRBJ2-1,TRBV27,NA,TGTGCCAGCAGGTCGACTAGCGGGGCGAACAATGAGCAGTTCTTC,CASRSTSGANNEQFF
NA,TRBJ2-3,TRBV5-4,NA,TGTGCCAGCAGCTTTATGGGGCCAGATACGCAGTATTTT,CASSFMGPDTQYF
TRBD2,TRBJ2-3,TRBV5-4,NA,TGTGCCAGCAGCTTCAGGGCTAGCGGACTGAGCACAGATACGCAGTATTTT,CASSFRASGLSTDTQYF
NA,TRBJ2-7,TRBV30,NA,TGTGCCTGGAGCAGACGACGGGTAGCCTACGAGCAGTACTTC,CAWSRRRVAYEQYF
TRBD1,TRBJ2-1,TRBV9,NA,TGTGCCAGCAGCCCCTCCGGGACAGGCTACAATGAGCAGTTCTTC,CASSPSGTGYNEQFF
NA,TRBJ2-1,TRBV9,NA,TGTGCCAGCAGCCCAGATACACATAGTGTGTTCAGGAATGAGCAGTTCTTC,CASSPDTHSVFRNEQFF
NA,TRBJ2-7,TRBV9,NA,TGTGCCAGCAGCGTAACAACGGGATCCCACTACGAGCAGTACTTC,CASSVTTGSHYEQYF
TRBD1,TRBJ1-3,TRBV5-1,NA,TGCGCCAGCGTTGACCTACTCTCGGACAGGGCGATCGTCTCTGGAAACACCATATATTTT,CASVDLLSDRAIVSGNTIYF
NA,TRBJ1-2,TRBV7-3,once,TGTGCCAGCAGCTTATCGGGGGACTATGGCTACACCTTC,CASSLSGDYGYTF
NA,TRBJ1-5,TRBV7-8,once,TGTGCCAGCAGCTTAAGCGGGGGCGATCAGCCCCAGCATTTT,CASSLSGGDQPQHF
NA,TRBJ1-1,TRBV5-4,few,TGTGCCAGCAGCTTGGCTCAGGGACAGAACACTGAAGCTTTCTTT,CASSLAQGQNTEAFF
NA,TRBJ1-5,TRBV19,once,TGTGCCAGTAGTATAACTTGGGGAGGCCACGGCAATCAGCCCCAGCATTTT,CASSITWGGHGNQPQHF
TRBD1,TRBJ1-1,TRBV5-1,NA,TGCGCCAGCGGTACAGGGGAAGCTGAAGCTTTCTTT,CASGTGEAEAFF
NA,TRBJ2-7,TRBV5-4,NA,TGTGCCAGCAGCTTGGAGGGGGTGAGCTACGAGCAGTACTTC,CASSLEGVSYEQYF
NA,TRBJ2-1,TRBV9,NA,TGTGCCAGCAGCGTAGCGGGTCCCTACAATGAGCAGTTCTTC,CASSVAGPYNEQFF
NA,TRBJ1-5,TRBV27,NA,TGTGCCAGCAGTTTTGGCGGTAATCAGCCCCAGCATTTT,CASSFGGNQPQHF
TRBD2,TRBJ2-2,TRBV4-2,NA,TGTGCCAGCAGCCAAGAAGGCAGCGCTAGCGGACCTGGGGAGCTGTTTTTT,CASSQEGSASGPGELFF
NA,TRBJ2-7,TRBV19,NA,TGTGCCAGTACCCCCGTGGGGGGATGGGATACCTACGAGCAGTACTTC,CASTPVGGWDTYEQYF